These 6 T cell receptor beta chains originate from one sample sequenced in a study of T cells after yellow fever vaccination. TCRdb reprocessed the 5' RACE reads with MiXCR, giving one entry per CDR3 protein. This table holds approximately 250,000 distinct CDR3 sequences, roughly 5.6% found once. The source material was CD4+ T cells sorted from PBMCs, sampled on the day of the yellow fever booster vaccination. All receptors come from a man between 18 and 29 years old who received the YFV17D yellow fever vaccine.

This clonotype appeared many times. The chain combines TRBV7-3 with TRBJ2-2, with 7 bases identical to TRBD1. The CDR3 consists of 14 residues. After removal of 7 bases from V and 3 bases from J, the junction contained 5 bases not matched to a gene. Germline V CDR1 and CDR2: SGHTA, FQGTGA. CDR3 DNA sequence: TGTGCCAGCACGGGTACAGGGGACACCGGGGAGCTGTTTTTT. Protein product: CASTGTGDTGELFF.

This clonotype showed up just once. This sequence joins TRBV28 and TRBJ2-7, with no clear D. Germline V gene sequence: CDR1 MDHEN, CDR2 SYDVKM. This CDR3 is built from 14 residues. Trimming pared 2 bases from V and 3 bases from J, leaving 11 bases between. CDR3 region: CASSLGRMNYEQYV. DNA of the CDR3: TGTGCCAGCAGTTTAGGGCGGATGAACTACGAGCAGTACGTC.

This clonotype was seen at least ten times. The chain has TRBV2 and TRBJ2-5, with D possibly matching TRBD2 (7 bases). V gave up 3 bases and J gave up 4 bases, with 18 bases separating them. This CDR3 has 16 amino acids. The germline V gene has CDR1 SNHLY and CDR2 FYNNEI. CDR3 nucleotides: TGTGCCAGCAGTGACGGAGGGGGGGCCGTTGGAGAGACCCAGTACTTC. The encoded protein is CASSDGGGAVGETQYF.

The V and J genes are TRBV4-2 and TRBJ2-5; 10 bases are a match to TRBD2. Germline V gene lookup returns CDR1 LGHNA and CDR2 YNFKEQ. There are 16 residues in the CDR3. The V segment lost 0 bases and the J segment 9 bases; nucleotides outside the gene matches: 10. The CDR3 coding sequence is TGTGCCAGCAGCCAAGATGGCGAGCGGGGGGGTTGGGCCCAGTACTTC. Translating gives CASSQDGERGGWAQYF.

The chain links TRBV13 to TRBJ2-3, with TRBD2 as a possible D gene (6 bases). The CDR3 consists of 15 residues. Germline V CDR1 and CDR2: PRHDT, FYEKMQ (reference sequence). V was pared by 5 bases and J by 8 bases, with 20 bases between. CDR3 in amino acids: CASSRLGTGGGTQYF. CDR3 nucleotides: TGTGCCAGCAGCCGTCTTGGGACTGGGGGAGGTACGCAGTATTTT. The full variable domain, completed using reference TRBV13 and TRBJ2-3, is AAGVIQSPRHLIKEKRETATLKCYPIPRHDTVYWYQQGPGQDPQFLISFYEKMQSDKGSIPDRFSAQQFSDYHSELNMSSLELGDSALYFCASSRLGTGGGTQYFGPGTRLTVL.

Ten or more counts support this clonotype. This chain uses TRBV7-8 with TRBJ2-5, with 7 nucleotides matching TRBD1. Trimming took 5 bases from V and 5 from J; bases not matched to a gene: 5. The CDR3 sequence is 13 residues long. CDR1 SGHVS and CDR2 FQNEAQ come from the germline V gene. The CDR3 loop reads CASSQQGRETQYF. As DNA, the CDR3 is TGTGCCAGCAGCCAACAGGGGCGGGAGACCCAGTACTTC.